The TCR beta chain under discussion was sequenced for a study of blood T cells in healthy people across ages (dated by TCRdb to about 2015). Regarding the study in general: In model experiments, template switching captured about one uniquely barcoded TCR beta cDNA molecule for every two T cells. The study measured age-related changes in TCR beta repertoire diversity using deep sequencing normalized with unique cDNA molecular identifiers. Four age groups were formed from the donors: young (average around 15 years), middle-aged (around 40), aged (around 68) and long-lived (about 75). To avoid experimental bias, donors of different ages were spread randomly across the sequencing lanes. Using the same blood draw, the study looked at two additional independent replicas of 1 million unique cDNA reads for two donors, one aged 18 to 30 and the other aged 80 or older. Here is what the overall study found, with its caveats: There was a strong correlation between observed TCR beta diversity and the percentage of naive T cells measured by flow cytometry. Total diversity estimates from one million sequenced T cells were considered lower bounds and underestimates. Because the CMV infection status of the donors was unknown, age-related changes in expanded clonotypes may potentially have been confounded. Because profiling used bulk unsorted PBMCs, naive and antigen-experienced compartments could not be compared conclusively. As age increased, observed TCR beta diversity per million T cells dropped in a roughly linear way, and a significant reduction was already evident by age 40. Compared with the aged group, more naive CD4+ T cells, fewer expanded clones and increased TCR diversity were shown by the long-lived group, suggesting age selection.

Note on this clonotype: It has no known antigen specificity. No much larger clone exists at a distance of one base, and base qualities are not known.

Donors were 30 to 45 systemically healthy Caucasian individuals from Russia aged roughly 6 to 95 years. Each donor gave roughly 9 milliliters of peripheral blood, drawn into EDTA-treated Vacutainer tubes. Ficoll-Paque density-gradient centrifugation was used to isolate PBMCs, with at least 6.5 million per sample. Trizol reagent was used to extract total RNA from PBMCs, with at least 5.5 micrograms per sample. For every donor, an aliquot of PBMCs went through flow cytometry to measure the percentages of naive CD45RAhigh/CD27high T cells. Library prep was done by 5' RACE. Sequencing relied on an Illumina HiSeq 2500. A second about 7 to 11 cycle PCR used a sample-barcoded 5' primer and a J-beta primer mix. A unique molecular identifier was introduced onto each TCR beta cDNA molecule by a template-switch 5' adaptor carrying 12 random nucleotides. Each sample yielded at least 3 million CDR3-containing paired-end reads. The Mint cDNA synthesis kit, primed by a TRBC-specific oligonucleotide, was used to synthesize first-strand cDNA from all RNA. Following uracil-DNA glycosylase treatment, all cDNA underwent a first 18-cycle PCR with the universal primers M1SS and BC2_uni_R. The paper's data handling went like this. Normalization of each sample was performed by random selection of 1 million high-quality reads, each carrying a distinct molecular identifier. Reads with shared molecular identifiers were discarded instead of being binned into consensus sequences. MiTCR, set to a Q25 quality threshold and the strictest error-elimination algorithm, was used for CDR3 identification, clonotype clustering and error correction. A nonparametric unseen species model with Euler transformation was used to estimate a lower bound on total TCR beta diversity. Starting from the raw public reads, TCRdb applied fastp trimming at Q25, assembled clones with MiXCR and retained in-frame beta chains. Rows with one shared CDR3 protein collapse into an entry with the most common genes and DNA. TCRdb, not the authors, supplied the V and J calls. The table for this sample lists 790,000 or so distinct CDR3 sequences; about half of them were counted only once. The ten largest account for 15% to 20% of the sample.

Looking up the germline V gene yields CDR1 SQVTM and CDR2 ANQGSEA. The CDR3 sequence holds 14 residues, the cysteine and phenylalanine included. Only CDR3 DNA remains: 42 bases, in frame from the first base. Cut back by 4 bases and 0 bases, the V and J ends lie 9 bases apart. The receptor was isolated from a man of 80 years or more in good health. The V and J segments used are TRBV29-1 and TRBJ2-2, with the D gene not confidently named. Sequencing was performed on blood. The DNA reads as follows: TGCAGCGTTGTTCAATCCCCGAACACCGGGGAGCTGTTTTTT. Translated, this is CSVVQSPNTGELFF.